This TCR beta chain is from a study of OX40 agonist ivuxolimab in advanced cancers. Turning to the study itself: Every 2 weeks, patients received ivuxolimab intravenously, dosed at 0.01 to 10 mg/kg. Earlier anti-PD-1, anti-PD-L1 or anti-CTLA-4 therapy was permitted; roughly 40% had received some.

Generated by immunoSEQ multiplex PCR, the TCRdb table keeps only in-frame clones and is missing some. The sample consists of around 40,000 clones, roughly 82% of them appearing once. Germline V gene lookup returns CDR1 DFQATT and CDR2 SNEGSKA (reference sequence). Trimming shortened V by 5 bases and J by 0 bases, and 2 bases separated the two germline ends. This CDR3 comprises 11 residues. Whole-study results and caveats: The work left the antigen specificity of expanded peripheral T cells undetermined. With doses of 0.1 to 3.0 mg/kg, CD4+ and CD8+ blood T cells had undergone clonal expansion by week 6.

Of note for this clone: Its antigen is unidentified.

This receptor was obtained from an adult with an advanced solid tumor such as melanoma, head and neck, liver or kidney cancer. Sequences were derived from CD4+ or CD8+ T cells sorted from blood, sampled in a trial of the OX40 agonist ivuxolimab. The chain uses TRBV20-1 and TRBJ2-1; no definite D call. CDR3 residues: CSASSYNEQFF. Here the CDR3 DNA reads TGCAGTGCTTCCTCCTACAATGAGCAGTTCTTC.